These T cell receptor beta chains were read from a single sample in a study of shared clonotypes between healthy human individuals. The repertoire was sequenced with immunoSEQ multiplex PCR; TCRdb's copy has only in-frame clones and lacks some. The top ten hold more than 0.95% of the sample, which has roughly 1,800,000 clones, about 95% seen once. The sample was naive CD8+ T cells sorted from blood. All receptors derive from a man aged 18 to 29 in good health. Both conserved end residues are part of each CDR3. A D gene is named only where the DNA matches it firmly. Size tells how often a clone was seen (once, few, many) or the class of an expanded clone, and some rows leave it out.

TRBJ1-5	TRBV30	.	.	CAWSEAGPQPQHF	TGTGCCTGGAGTGAAGCAGGGCCCCAGCCCCAGCATTTT
TRBJ2-7	TRBV5-6	.	TRBD1	CASSSQGIDHEQYF	TGTGCCAGCAGCTCACAGGGGATCGATCACGAGCAGTACTTC
TRBJ2-3	TRBV5-1	.	.	CASSLFVGQDTQYF	TGCGCCAGCAGCTTGTTCGTAGGTCAGGATACGCAGTATTTT
TRBJ2-3	TRBV13	.	.	CASSLGSTDTQYF	TGTGCCAGCAGCTTAGGTTCCACAGATACGCAGTATTTT
TRBJ2-7	TRBV2	.	TRBD1	CASNPGQGGEQYF	TGTGCCAGCAATCCGGGACAGGGGGGCGAGCAGTACTTC
TRBJ2-7	TRBV30	.	.	CAWSVTGGAYEQYF	TGTGCCTGGAGTGTTACAGGGGGGGCCTACGAGCAGTACTTC
TRBJ2-7	TRBV4-3	.	TRBD2	CASSQLAGSSYEQYF	TGCGCCAGCAGCCAATTAGCGGGGAGCTCCTACGAGCAGTACTTC
TRBJ2-1	TRBV5-4	.	TRBD2	CASSPTPGLAGITTHNEQFF	TGTGCCAGCAGCCCCACTCCGGGACTAGCGGGTATCACCACCCACAATGAGCAGTTCTTC
TRBJ2-1	TRBV9	.	.	CASSVRPYNEQFF	TGTGCCAGCAGCGTCCGGCCCTACAATGAGCAGTTCTTC
TRBJ1-5	TRBV5-6	few	.	CASSLGQDQPQHF	TGTGCCAGCAGCTTGGGCCAAGATCAGCCCCAGCATTTT
TRBJ2-3	TRBV28	once	TRBD1	CASSLTTDRLRDTQYF	TGTGCCAGCAGTTTAACCACGGACAGGTTGAGGGATACGCAGTATTTT
TRBJ2-3	TRBV5-4	.	TRBD1	CASSFDRGPDTQYF	TGTGCCAGCAGCTTCGACAGGGGACCAGATACGCAGTATTTT